Only a few counts were recorded for the clone carrying this T cell receptor (beta chain). Its antigen is as yet unknown. Sequencing used immunoSEQ multiplex PCR; TCRdb keeps in-frame clones, though not all of them. The repertoire holds 87,000 or so clones, with around nine tenths as singletons. CDR1 is SGHAT and CDR2 is FQNNGV in the germline V gene. The V and J ends lost 7 bases and 8 bases, in that order; junction bases with no gene match: 6. The CDR3 is 12 residues long. This sample is drawn from a study of OX40 agonist ivuxolimab in advanced cancers. General study points: On average, CD8+ T cells showed a greater number of expanded clones than CD4+. Some patients without response likewise showed low normalized clonal expansion.

This clonotype was obtained from an adult with an advanced solid tumor such as melanoma, head and neck, liver or kidney cancer. The chain combines TRBV11-2 with TRBJ2-7; 9 bases agree with TRBD2. The source was CD4+ or CD8+ T cells sorted from blood, collected in a trial of the OX40 agonist ivuxolimab. The CDR3 loop reads CASNIAGAKQYF. The CDR3 DNA sequence: TGTGCCAGCAACATAGCGGGAGCGAAGCAGTACTTC.